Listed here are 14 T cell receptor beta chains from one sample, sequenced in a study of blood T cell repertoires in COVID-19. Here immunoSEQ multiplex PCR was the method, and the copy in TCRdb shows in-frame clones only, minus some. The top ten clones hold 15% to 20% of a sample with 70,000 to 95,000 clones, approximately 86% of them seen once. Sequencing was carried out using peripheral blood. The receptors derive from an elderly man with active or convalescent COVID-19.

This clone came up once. CDR3 region: CASGEGHLGNTIYF. CDR3 nucleotides: TGTGCTAGTGGTGAGGGACATCTTGGAAACACCATATATTTT. This rearrangement joins TRBV12-5 to TRBJ1-3; maybe TRBD1 (6 bases). The germline V gene has CDR1 LGHNT and CDR2 FRNRAP. V was pared by 5 bases and J by 3 bases, with 11 bases between. The CDR3 spans 14 residues.

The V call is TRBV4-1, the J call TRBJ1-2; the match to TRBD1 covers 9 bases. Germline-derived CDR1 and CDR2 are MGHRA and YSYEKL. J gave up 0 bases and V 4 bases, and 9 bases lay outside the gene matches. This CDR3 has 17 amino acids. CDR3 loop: CASSRDVGQGTNYGYTF. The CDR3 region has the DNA TGCGCCAGCAGCCGGGATGTAGGACAGGGGACTAACTATGGCTACACCTTC.

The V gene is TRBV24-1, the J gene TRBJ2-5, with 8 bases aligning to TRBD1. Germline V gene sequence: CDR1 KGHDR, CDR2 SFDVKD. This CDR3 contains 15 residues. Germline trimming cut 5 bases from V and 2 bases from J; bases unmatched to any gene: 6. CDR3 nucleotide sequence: TGTGCCACCAGTGGGGGGACAGGCAGACAAGAGACCCAGTACTTC. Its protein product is CATSGGTGRQETQYF.

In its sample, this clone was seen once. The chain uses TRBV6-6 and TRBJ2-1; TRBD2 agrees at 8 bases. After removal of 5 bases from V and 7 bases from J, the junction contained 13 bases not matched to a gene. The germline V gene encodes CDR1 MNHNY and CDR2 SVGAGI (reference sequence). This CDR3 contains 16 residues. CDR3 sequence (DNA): TGTGCCAGCAGTGTCCCTCGGACGGGAGGGGGAAATGAGCAGTTCTTC. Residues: CASSVPRTGGGNEQFF.

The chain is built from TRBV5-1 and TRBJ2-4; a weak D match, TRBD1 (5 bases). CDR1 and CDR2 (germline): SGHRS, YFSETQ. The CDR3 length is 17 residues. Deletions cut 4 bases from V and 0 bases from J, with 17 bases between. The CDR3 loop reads CASSPSTGALAKNIQYF. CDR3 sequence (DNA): TGCGCCAGCAGCCCATCAACAGGAGCTCTAGCCAAAAACATTCAGTACTTC.

CDR3 nucleotide sequence: TGTGCCAGCAGTTTTGACAGTAACTATGGCTACACCTTC. This translates into CASSFDSNYGYTF. V usage is TRBV6-5 and J usage is TRBJ1-2, with D tentatively TRBD1 (5 bases). Trimming stripped 4 bases from V and 1 base from J, with 7 bases between. Per the germline V gene, CDR1 is MNHEY and CDR2 is SVGAGI. The CDR3 loop spans 13 amino acids.

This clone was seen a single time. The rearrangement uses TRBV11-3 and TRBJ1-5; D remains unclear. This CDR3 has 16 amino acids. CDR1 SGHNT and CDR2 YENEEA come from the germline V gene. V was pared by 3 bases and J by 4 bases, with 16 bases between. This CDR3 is CASSFVGEGDNQPQHF. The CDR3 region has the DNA TGTGCCAGCAGCTTCGTTGGCGAAGGAGATAATCAGCCCCAGCATTTT. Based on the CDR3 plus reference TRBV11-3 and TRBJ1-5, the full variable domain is EAGVVQSPRYKIIEKKQPVAFWCNPISGHNTLYWYLQNLGQGPELLIRYENEEAVDDSQLPKDRFSAERLKGVDSTLKIQPAELGDSAVYLCASSFVGEGDNQPQHFGDGTRLSIL.

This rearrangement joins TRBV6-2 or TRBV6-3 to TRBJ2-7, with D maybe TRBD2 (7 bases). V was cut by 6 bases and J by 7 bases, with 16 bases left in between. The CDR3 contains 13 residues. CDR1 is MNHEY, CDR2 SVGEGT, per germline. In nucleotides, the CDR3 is TGTGCCAGCAGCCACTCGGGGGGCGGTGAGCAGTACGTC. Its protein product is CASSHSGGGEQYV.

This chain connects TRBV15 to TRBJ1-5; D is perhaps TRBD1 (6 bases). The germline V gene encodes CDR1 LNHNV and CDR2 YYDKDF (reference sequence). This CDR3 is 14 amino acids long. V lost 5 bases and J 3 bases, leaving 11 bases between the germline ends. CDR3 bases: TGTGCCACCAGCCGGGACACCTACAATCAGCCCCAGCATTTT. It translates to CATSRDTYNQPQHF.

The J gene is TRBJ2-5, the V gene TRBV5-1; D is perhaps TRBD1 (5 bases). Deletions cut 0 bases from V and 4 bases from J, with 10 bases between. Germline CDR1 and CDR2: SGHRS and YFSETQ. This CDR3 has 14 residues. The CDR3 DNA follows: TGCGCCAGCAGCTTGGGACAGTTAGGAGAGACCCAGTACTTC. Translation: CASSLGQLGETQYF.

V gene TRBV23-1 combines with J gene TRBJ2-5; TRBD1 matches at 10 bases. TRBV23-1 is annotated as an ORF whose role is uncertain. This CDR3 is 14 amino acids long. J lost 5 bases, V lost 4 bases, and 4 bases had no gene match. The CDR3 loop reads CASSLGQGDETQYF. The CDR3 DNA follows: TGCGCCAGCAGTCTAGGACAGGGGGACGAGACCCAGTACTTC.

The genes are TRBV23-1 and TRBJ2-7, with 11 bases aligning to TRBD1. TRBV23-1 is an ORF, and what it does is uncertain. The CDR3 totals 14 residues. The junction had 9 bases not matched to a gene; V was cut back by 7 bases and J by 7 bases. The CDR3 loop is CASTEGQGAIEQYV. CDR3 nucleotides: TGCGCCAGCACCGAAGGACAGGGGGCGATTGAGCAGTACGTC.

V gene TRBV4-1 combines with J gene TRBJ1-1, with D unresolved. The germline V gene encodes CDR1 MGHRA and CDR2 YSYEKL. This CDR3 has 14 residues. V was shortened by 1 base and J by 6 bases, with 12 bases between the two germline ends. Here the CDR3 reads CASSQAERVPEAFF. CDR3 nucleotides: TGCGCCAGCAGCCAAGCCGAAAGAGTCCCTGAAGCTTTCTTT.

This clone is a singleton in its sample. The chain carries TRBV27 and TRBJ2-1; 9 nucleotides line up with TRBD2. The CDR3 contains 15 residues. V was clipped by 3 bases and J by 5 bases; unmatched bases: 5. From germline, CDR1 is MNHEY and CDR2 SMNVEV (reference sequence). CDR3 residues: CASSFRLAGHNEQFF. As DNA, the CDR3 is TGTGCCAGCAGTTTTCGGCTAGCGGGACACAATGAGCAGTTCTTC.